These 29 T cell receptor beta chains came from one sample sequenced in a study of human T cells and chemical hapten exposure. Time point reported: patch test 3, about 24 weeks after DPC sensitization. Treatment denoted: therapeutic diphenylcyclopropenone sensitization with weekly scalp DPC. TCRdb recomputed calls from the RACE reads with MiXCR, one row per CDR3 protein. Among around 110,000 distinct CDR3 sequences, around 11% were seen once, and the ten largest hold roughly 2.3%. The specimen comprised whole blood, sampled in connection with sensitization to the hapten diphenylcyclopropenone (DPC). The source is a woman aged 50 to 60 with alopecia areata. Some clones in this sample may be carry-over from other donors' samples.

This clonotype has only a few counts. CDR3 sequence: CASSPTGGMSYGYTF. Written as DNA, the CDR3 is TGTGCCAGCAGCCCCACCGGGGGTATGTCCTATGGCTACACCTTC. The chain employs TRBV6-5 and TRBJ1-2; perhaps TRBD1 as D (5 bases). Germline V gives CDR1 MNHEY, CDR2 SVGAGI. The CDR3 runs to 15 residues. V was pared by 6 bases and J by 4 bases, with 18 bases between.

The rearrangement links TRBV5-1 to TRBJ2-7; D possibly uses TRBD1 or TRBD2 (5 bases each). The CDR3 spans 15 residues. Between the trimmed V and J ends, which lost 0 bases and 0 bases, there was a span of 10 bases. CDR1 and CDR2 (germline): SGHRS, YFSETQ. CDR3 region: CASSLGWGSSYEQYF. In DNA form, the CDR3 reads TGCGCCAGCAGCTTGGGTTGGGGGAGCTCCTACGAGCAGTACTTC.

This clonotype was counted between two and nine times. The chain couples TRBV25-1 to TRBJ2-1; 8 positions match TRBD1. This CDR3 contains 13 residues. Germline CDR1 reads MGHDK; CDR2 reads SYGVNS. The J segment lost 5 bases and the V segment lost 8 bases, leaving 5 bases of the junction unmatched. The CDR3 nucleotides read TGTGCCAGCGCCCAGACAGGGGACAATGAGCAGTTCTTC. The encoded protein is CASAQTGDNEQFF.

This clonotype was seen many times. This chain uses TRBV7-8 with TRBJ2-3; the match to TRBD2 covers 10 bases. The germline V gene encodes CDR1 SGHVS and CDR2 FQNEAQ. There are 17 residues in the CDR3. The ends lost 1 base at V and 5 bases at J; junction bases unmatched: 9. The chain's CDR3 is CASSLERASGGGDTQYF. The CDR3 DNA is TGTGCCAGCAGCTTAGAAAGGGCTAGCGGGGGCGGAGATACGCAGTATTTT. The full variable domain, completed using reference TRBV7-8 and TRBJ2-3, is GAGVSQSPRYKVAKRGQDVALRCDPISGHVSLFWYQQALGQGPEFLTYFQNEAQLDKSGLPSDRFFAERPEGSVSTLKIQRTQQEDSAVYLCASSLERASGGGDTQYFGPGTRLTVL.

This chain links TRBV6-2 or TRBV6-3 with TRBJ1-1; TRBD1 might be the D (6 bases). CDR3 length: 17 amino acids. The V end lost 2 bases, the J end lost 5 bases, and 21 bases lay between the germline ends. The V gene's germline CDR1 is MNHEY and CDR2 SVGEGT. CDR3 residues: CASSYLRDTARRTEAFF. As DNA, the CDR3 is TGTGCCAGCAGTTACCTCCGGGACACCGCTCGACGGACTGAAGCTTTCTTT.

CDR3 protein: CATSRDLVGFGSSYNEQFF. The CDR3, as DNA: TGTGCCACCAGCAGGGATCTCGTGGGGTTTGGGAGCTCCTACAATGAGCAGTTCTTC. The gene calls are TRBV15 and TRBJ2-1; D is possibly TRBD2 (5 bases). The CDR3 is 19 amino acids. Germline V gene lookup returns CDR1 LNHNV and CDR2 YYDKDF (reference sequence). V was pared by 3 bases and J by 0 bases, with 21 bases between.

J is TRBJ1-1 and V is TRBV12-3 or TRBV12-4; a weak D match, TRBD1 (6 bases). CDR3 length: 14 residues. Trimming pared 5 bases from V and 3 bases from J, leaving 13 bases between. CDR3 DNA: TGTGCCAGCAGTAGAGGGGGGCAGGACACTGAAGCTTTCTTT. This translates into CASSRGGQDTEAFF.

The chain recombines TRBV20-1 with TRBJ2-7, with TRBD2 as a possible D gene (7 bases). CDR3 length: 14 residues. Germline CDR1 is DFQATT and CDR2 is SNEGSKA (reference sequence). The V end was cut by 1 base, the J end by 5 bases, with 15 bases between. The CDR3 nucleotides read TGCAGTGCTAGAGGAGGGGGGGCGTGGAACGAGCAGTACTTC. This codes for CSARGGGAWNEQYF.

The chain links TRBV7-9 to TRBJ1-5; 7 nucleotides match TRBD1. Germline assignment: CDR1 SEHNR and CDR2 FQNEAQ (reference sequence). There are 15 residues in the CDR3. Losses at the gene ends were 4 bases for V and 5 bases for J; bases not matched to a gene: 8. The CDR3 nucleotides are TGTGCCAGCAGCTCGGACAGGCGGGGATATCAGCCCCAGCATTTT. It yields the protein CASSSDRRGYQPQHF.

The J gene is TRBJ1-1, the V gene TRBV29-1; the match to TRBD1 covers 8 bases. The CDR3 is made up of 14 amino acids. V was pared by 5 bases and J by 1 base, with 6 bases of the junction left unmatched. CDR1 SQVTM and CDR2 ANQGSEA come from the germline V gene. This chain's CDR3 is CSVSLTGANTEAFF. The CDR3 nucleotides are TGCAGCGTTTCACTGACAGGGGCGAACACTGAAGCTTTCTTT.

This sequence joins TRBV12-3 or TRBV12-4 and TRBJ1-1; D is unclear. This CDR3 comprises 13 residues. Trimming cost V 0 bases and J 5 bases, with 7 bases left between them. CDR3 coding DNA: TGTGCCAGCAGTTTAGCTAGGGAGACTGAAGCTTTCTTT. Its protein product is CASSLARETEAFF.

The V gene is TRBV5-4, the J gene TRBJ1-1; TRBD1 aligns across 8 bases. Unmatched junction bases numbered 2, after V lost 4 bases and J lost 0 bases. The CDR3 extends over 14 amino acids. Germline V gene sequence: CDR1 SGHNT, CDR2 YYREEE (reference sequence). Here the CDR3 reads CASSGTGLNTEAFF. Here the CDR3 DNA reads TGTGCCAGCAGCGGGACAGGTTTGAACACTGAAGCTTTCTTT.

This clonotype was recorded once. This may be a read error, as it is one base from a much larger clone. The chain recombines TRBV29-1 with TRBJ1-5, with 7 bases fitting TRBD1. The CDR3 covers 12 residues. Germline assignment: CDR1 SQVTM and CDR2 ANQGSEA. The CDR3 DNA follows: TGCAGGTTGACAGGGTGGAATCAGCCCCAGCATTTT. Protein product: CRLTGWNQPQHF. The entire variable domain, with the rest obtained from reference TRBV29-1 and TRBJ1-5, is as follows: SAVISQKPSRDICQRGTSLTIQCQVDSQVTMMFWYRQQPGQSLTLIATANQGSEATYESGFVIDKFPISRPNLTFSTLTVSNMSPEDSSIYLCRLTGWNQPQHFGDGTRLSIL.

The chain employs TRBV7-6 and TRBJ2-3, with 9 nucleotides matching TRBD1. J was trimmed by 5 bases and V by 4 bases; bases with no gene match: 10. There are 16 residues in the CDR3. Per germline, CDR1 SGHVS and CDR2 FNYEAQ. CDR3 sequence (DNA): TGTGCCAGCAGCTCAACCCGGGACAGGGAAAAAGATACGCAGTATTTT. This gives the protein CASSSTRDREKDTQYF.

This clonotype was seen only a few times. The rearrangement links TRBV7-2 to TRBJ2-2; TRBD1 matches 7 bases. The CDR3 is 15 residues long. Germline assignment: CDR1 SGHTA and CDR2 FQGNSA. V shed 5 bases and J 8 bases; nucleotides not matched to a gene: 11. The CDR3 DNA sequence: TGTGCCAGCAGCCCGGGACAGCCACTTCTGGGGGAGCTGTTTTTT. This gives the protein CASSPGQPLLGELFF.

In its sample, this clonotype was seen many times. V is TRBV20-1 and J is TRBJ2-5, with 12 nucleotides matching TRBD2. The CDR3 covers 13 residues. Germline assignment: CDR1 DFQATT and CDR2 SNEGSKA (reference sequence). V shed 6 bases, J shed 3 bases, and the junction held 2 bases outside the gene matches. CDR3 loop: CSALAGGEETQYF. Here the CDR3 DNA reads TGCAGTGCGCTAGCGGGAGGGGAAGAGACCCAGTACTTC.

A few counts support this clonotype. The CDR3 DNA reads as TGTGCCACTTCATCCGGGGGTGTTGAAAAACTGTTTTTT. It translates to CATSSGGVEKLFF. J is TRBJ1-4 and V is TRBV24-1, with D perhaps TRBD1 (5 bases). In germline, CDR1 is KGHDR, CDR2 SFDVKD. The V and J ends lost 10 bases and 7 bases respectively, with 15 bases between them. The length of the CDR3 is 13 residues.

This clonotype was detected a few times. This chain connects TRBV12-3 or TRBV12-4 to TRBJ1-5; weak D call: TRBD1 (6 bases). V was shortened by 6 bases and J by 3 bases, with 15 bases between the two germline ends. The CDR3 length is 15 residues. CDR3 loop: CASSILTGSNQPQHF. In DNA form, the CDR3 reads TGTGCCAGCAGCATCCTAACAGGGTCCAATCAGCCCCAGCATTTT.

This clonotype was recorded a few times. The chain combines TRBV12-3 or TRBV12-4 with TRBJ1-1, with 9 bases lining up with TRBD1. V lost 6 bases, J lost 4 bases, and 12 bases stayed unmatched. The CDR3 spans 16 residues. DNA of the CDR3: TGTGCCAGCAGCCCCGGACAGGGGATAGGGGGCACTGAAGCTTTCTTT. It yields the protein CASSPGQGIGGTEAFF.

This clonotype was found many times. V is TRBV5-1 and J is TRBJ2-7, with TRBD2 matching over 8 bases. Per the germline V gene, CDR1 is SGHRS and CDR2 is YFSETQ. V shed 3 bases, J shed 5 bases, and the junction held 4 bases outside the gene matches. The CDR3 sequence is 13 residues long. The CDR3 coding sequence is TGCGCCAGCAGCTCCCAACTAGCGGACGAGCAGTACTTC. It is translated as CASSSQLADEQYF. The full variable domain, with the rest looked up from reference TRBV5-1 and TRBJ2-7, is KAGVTQTPRYLIKTRGQQVTLSCSPISGHRSVSWYQQTPGQGLQFLFEYFSETQRNKGNFPGRFSGRQFSNSRSEMNVSTLELGDSALYLCASSSQLADEQYFGPGTRLTVT.

This sequence joins TRBV11-2 and TRBJ1-1, with 7 bases identical to TRBD1. Germline-derived CDR1 and CDR2 are SGHAT and FQNNGV. The CDR3 has 12 amino acids. The junction had 12 bases not matched to a gene; V was cut back by 10 bases and J by 10 bases. CDR3 loop: CATRQGDVGAFF. CDR3 coding DNA: TGTGCCACGAGACAGGGCGATGTGGGAGCTTTCTTT. The full variable domain, rest sourced from reference TRBV11-2 and TRBJ1-1, is EAGVAQSPRYKIIEKRQSVAFWCNPISGHATLYWYQQILGQGPKLLIQFQNNGVVDDSQLPKDRFSAERLKGVDSTLKIQPAKLEDSAVYLCATRQGDVGAFFGQGTRLTVV.

This clonotype was recorded a few times. The chain has TRBV12-3 or TRBV12-4 and TRBJ1-5, with 7 nucleotides matching TRBD1. This CDR3 contains 15 residues. The ends lost 4 bases at V and 3 bases at J; junction bases unmatched: 6. CDR3 residues: CASSSTGDDNQPQHF. The CDR3 DNA reads as TGTGCCAGCAGTTCCACAGGGGATGACAATCAGCCCCAGCATTTT.

There are many counts of this clonotype. V usage is TRBV12-5 and J usage is TRBJ2-2; 9 nucleotides line up with TRBD1. The CDR3 sequence is 17 residues long. Losses at the gene ends were 2 bases for V and 5 bases for J; bases not matched to a gene: 9. Per the germline V gene, CDR1 is LGHNT and CDR2 is FRNRAP. The CDR3 DNA reads TGTGCTAGTGGTTTGTCCCGAACAGGGGGCGGGACCGGGGAGCTGTTTTTT. This sequence encodes CASGLSRTGGGTGELFF.

This clonotype was detected ten times or more. The rearrangement uses TRBV29-1 and TRBJ2-3; maybe TRBD2 (5 bases). V lost 4 bases and J 0 bases, leaving 11 bases between the germline ends. Germline V gene sequence: CDR1 SQVTM, CDR2 ANQGSEA. CDR3 size: 14 residues. DNA for the CDR3: TGCAGCGTTGCCGACGGGGTTAGCACAGATACGCAGTATTTT. Its translation is CSVADGVSTDTQYF.

This chain connects TRBV6-5 to TRBJ1-2, with D perhaps matching TRBD1 (6 bases). Trimming removed 0 bases from V and 0 bases from J, with 14 bases in between. This CDR3 contains 17 residues. Looked up from germline, CDR1 is MNHEY and CDR2 is SVGAGI. CDR3 nucleotide sequence: TGTGCCAGCAGTTACTCGAAGACAGGCCATACTAACTATGGCTACACCTTC. Protein product: CASSYSKTGHTNYGYTF.

The V call is TRBV28, the J call TRBJ2-7; D not certain. This CDR3 has 12 residues. The V gene's germline CDR1 is MDHEN and CDR2 SYDVKM. V lost 10 bases and J lost 3, with 13 bases in between. CDR3 coding DNA: TGTGCCACCCAAGCCCCCCGCTACGAGCAGTACTTC. Translating it yields CATQAPRYEQYF. Based on the CDR3 plus reference TRBV28 and TRBJ2-7, the full variable domain is DVKVTQSSRYLVKRTGEKVFLECVQDMDHENMFWYRQDPGLGLRLIYFSYDVKMKEKGDIPEGYSVSREKKERFSLILESASTNQTSMYLCATQAPRYEQYFGPGTRLTVT.

The chain uses TRBV11-2 and TRBJ2-5; D ambiguous. Trimming shortened V by 1 base and J by 5 bases, and 5 bases separated the two germline ends. CDR1 SGHAT and CDR2 FQNNGV come from the germline V gene. The CDR3 totals 12 residues. CDR3 in DNA: TGTGCCAGCAGCTTAGGGGCGGAGACCCAGTACTTC. This encodes CASSLGAETQYF.

This clonotype has a handful of counts. This chain links TRBV9 with TRBJ1-1; D uncertain. CDR3 length: 14 residues. The germline V gene encodes CDR1 SGDLS and CDR2 YYNGEE. V gave up 2 bases and J gave up 6 bases, with 14 bases separating them. In nucleotides, the CDR3 is TGTGCCAGCAGCGTGGACGGGATGAGGGCTGAAGCTTTCTTT. Protein sequence: CASSVDGMRAEAFF.

A single count supports this clonotype. The gene calls are TRBV21-1 and TRBJ2-1. TRBV21-1 is described as a pseudogene. The CDR3 loop spans 16 amino acids. The CDR3 DNA reads as TGTGCCAGCAGCAAATTAAGGAAGCCCTCCTACAATGAGCAGTTCTTC. It translates to CASSKLRKPSYNEQFF.